This T cell receptor (beta chain) was documented in a study of response to subunit inactivated influenza vaccine (dated by TCRdb to the late 2010s). Context from the whole study: Deep quantitative T cell receptor repertoire profiling was used in the study to track responses to a trivalent subunit inactivated influenza vaccine. General conclusions and limits of the study: It was suggested by the authors that each seasonal influenza vaccination may recruit only a limited number of new T cells.

The germline V gene encodes CDR1 LGHDT and CDR2 YNNKEL (reference sequence). V is cut back by 1 base and J by 7 bases, with 4 bases in the junction unmatched. Including the terminal cysteine and phenylalanine, the CDR3 comprises 16 residues. Only the CDR3 DNA stays, 48 bases, in frame from base 1. This clonotype was counted many times. The antigen it binds to is not known. Base qualities are not recorded, but no much larger clone differs from it by a single base. The library was made by RT-PCR. Sequenced using an Illumina HiSeq 2500. The public reads were quality trimmed at Q25 with fastp and then assembled into clones with MiXCR by TCRdb, keeping productive beta chains. Entries are consolidated by CDR3 protein sequence, retaining the most common genes and DNA. The table for this sample lists hundreds of thousands of distinct CDR3 sequences; 16% of them were counted only once. The biggest ten clones account for over 2.5% of the sample.

The clonotype comes from a man aged 45 to 70 who received an inactivated influenza vaccine. Donor details come from another sample of the same person, matched by shared clones. The specimen was CD4+ T cells sorted from PBMCs, collected less than 30 months after vaccination. This receptor chain uses TRBV3-1 and TRBJ2-3, and 14 junction bases match TRBD2. This receptor carries the CDR3 CASSQGLAGGKNTQYF. The DNA sequence is TGTGCCAGCAGCCAAGGACTAGCGGGGGGGAAAAATACGCAGTATTTT.